This T cell receptor beta chain was sequenced for a study of cytomegalovirus exposure and HLA in healthy donors. V was trimmed by 10 bases and J by 9 bases, leaving 7 bases between them. This CDR3 contains 9 residues. The V gene's germline CDR1 is SEHNR and CDR2 FQNEAQ (reference sequence). Study observations and caveats: Later findings reportedly placed an Asian-associated ancestry cluster below the approximately 670-donor mean for N-insertions. A later look showed TCR association rates differing by HLA locus, highest for DRB1 and lowest for HLA-C.

Healthy bone marrow donors formed the donor group. In the case of this clone: The antigen remains unidentified.

The study ran its PCR with 60 Vbeta and 13 Jbeta primers. Measured with immunoSEQ multiplex PCR; TCRdb has only the in-frame clones, and not every one. The table has 100,000 or so clones, around 76% seen once. The rearrangement joins TRBV7-9 to TRBJ2-1; TRBD2 is a possible D gene (5 bases). The sequence was obtained from a man aged 25 to 45 in good health and CMV-seropositive. The specimen was PBMCs. CDR3 nucleotide sequence: TGTGCCACCGGGGTTGAGCAGTTCTTC. Translated: CATGVEQFF.